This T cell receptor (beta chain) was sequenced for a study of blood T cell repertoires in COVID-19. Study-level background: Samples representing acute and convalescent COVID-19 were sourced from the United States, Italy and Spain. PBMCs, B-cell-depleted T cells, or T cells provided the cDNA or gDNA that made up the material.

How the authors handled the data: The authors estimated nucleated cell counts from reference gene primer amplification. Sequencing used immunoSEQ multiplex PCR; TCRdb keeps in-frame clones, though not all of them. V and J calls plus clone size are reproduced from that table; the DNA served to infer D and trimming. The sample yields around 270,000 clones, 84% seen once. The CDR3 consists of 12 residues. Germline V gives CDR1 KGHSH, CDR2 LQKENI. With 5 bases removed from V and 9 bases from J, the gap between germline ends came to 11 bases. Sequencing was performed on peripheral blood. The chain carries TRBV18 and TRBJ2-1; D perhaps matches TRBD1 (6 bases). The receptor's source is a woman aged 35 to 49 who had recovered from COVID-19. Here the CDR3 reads CASSSRGREQFF. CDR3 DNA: TGTGCCAGCTCAAGCAGGGGCCGTGAGCAGTTCTTC.